These T cell receptor beta chains were read from a single sample in a study of blood T cell repertoires in COVID-19. The repertoire was sequenced with immunoSEQ multiplex PCR; TCRdb's copy has only in-frame clones and lacks some. The sample yields 300,000 to 400,000 clones, 80% to 90% seen once. Source material: peripheral blood. The receptors stem from a man aged 25-45 years with COVID-19, enrolled during active disease. Each CDR3 is given with its conserved first and last residue. The D gene is left open where the match is weak. Rows give clone size only sometimes, using once, few, many, or a class for an expanded clone.

CDR3: CASIPNVGVAFF; DNA: TGTGCCAGCATCCCGAACGTCGGTGTCGCTTTCTTT; D: .; V: TRBV6-2/TRBV6-3; size: .; J: TRBJ1-1
CDR3: CASSRGLAGVDEQFF; DNA: TGTGCCAGCAGCCGGGGACTAGCGGGAGTCGATGAGCAGTTCTTC; D: TRBD2; V: TRBV2; size: once; J: TRBJ2-1
CDR3: CASSATGGTNEKLFF; DNA: TGTGCCAGCAGTGCGACAGGGGGAACTAATGAAAAACTGTTTTTT; D: TRBD1; V: TRBV2; size: .; J: TRBJ1-4
CDR3: CASSQVFGETEAFF; DNA: TGTGCCAGCAGCCAAGTTTTTGGAGAAACTGAAGCTTTCTTT; D: .; V: TRBV3-1/TRBV3-2; size: .; J: TRBJ1-1
CDR3: CASSSPGRGTGELFF; DNA: TGTGCCAGCAGTTCGCCCGGGCGGGGCACCGGGGAGCTGTTTTTT; D: .; V: TRBV6-2/TRBV6-3; size: .; J: TRBJ2-2
CDR3: CASSWDRNQPQHF; DNA: TGTGCCAGCAGTTGGGACAGGAATCAGCCCCAGCATTTT; D: TRBD1; V: TRBV6-5; size: .; J: TRBJ1-5
CDR3: CASSSDRGSYEQYF; DNA: TGTGCCAGCAGTTCGGACAGGGGCTCCTACGAGCAGTACTTC; D: TRBD1; V: TRBV5-4; size: once; J: TRBJ2-7
CDR3: CATSQRWEGSNQPQHF; DNA: TGTGCCACCAGCCAGAGGTGGGAGGGTTCAAATCAGCCCCAGCATTTT; D: .; V: TRBV15; size: .; J: TRBJ1-5
CDR3: CASSLRGSDGYTF; DNA: TGCGCCAGCAGCTTGAGGGGTTCGGATGGCTACACCTTC; D: .; V: TRBV5-1; size: .; J: TRBJ1-2
CDR3: CASSLTGDEAFF; DNA: TGTGCCAGCAGCCTCACAGGGGATGAAGCTTTCTTT; D: TRBD1; V: TRBV3-1/TRBV3-2; size: .; J: TRBJ1-1
CDR3: CASSYHGTGGDFEQYF; DNA: TGTGCCAGCAGTTACCACGGGACAGGGGGCGACTTCGAGCAGTACTTC; D: TRBD1; V: TRBV6-5; size: .; J: TRBJ2-7
CDR3: CASSPRRETQYF; DNA: TGTGCCAGCAGTCCCCGTCGAGAGACCCAGTACTTC; D: .; V: TRBV25-1; size: .; J: TRBJ2-5
CDR3: CASSDRESIDEKLFF; DNA: TGTGCCAGCAGCGACAGGGAGAGTATTGATGAAAAACTGTTTTTT; D: TRBD1; V: TRBV27; size: .; J: TRBJ1-4
CDR3: CASSVLVYEQYF; DNA: TGTGCCAGCAGTGTTTTAGTCTACGAGCAGTACTTC; D: .; V: TRBV28; size: .; J: TRBJ2-7
CDR3: CASSVTGGVNTEAFF; DNA: TGTGCCAGCAGCGTAACAGGGGGGGTGAACACTGAAGCTTTCTTT; D: TRBD1; V: TRBV9; size: .; J: TRBJ1-1
CDR3: CATSREQGKGSPLHF; DNA: TGTGCCACCAGCAGAGAACAGGGGAAGGGTTCACCCCTCCACTTT; D: TRBD1; V: TRBV15; size: .; J: TRBJ1-6
CDR3: CAISEWREAFF; DNA: TGTGCCATCAGTGAATGGAGGGAGGCTTTCTTT; D: .; V: TRBV10-3; size: .; J: TRBJ1-1
CDR3: CASSQLAGEQYF; DNA: TGCGCCAGCAGCCAACTAGCGGGCGAGCAGTACTTC; D: TRBD2; V: TRBV4-1; size: .; J: TRBJ2-7
CDR3: CASGGLGTQYF; DNA: TGTGCCAGCGGGGGCTTGGGTACGCAGTATTTT; D: .; V: TRBV14; size: .; J: TRBJ2-3
CDR3: CASSLEGQGLVNEKLFF; DNA: TGTGCCAGCAGCTTAGAGGGACAGGGGCTCGTAAATGAAAAACTGTTTTTT; D: TRBD1; V: TRBV11-2; size: once; J: TRBJ1-4
CDR3: CASSEALLQGPYGYTF; DNA: TGTGCCAGCAGTGAAGCGCTCTTACAGGGGCCTTATGGCTACACCTTC; D: TRBD1; V: TRBV6-1; size: .; J: TRBJ1-2
CDR3: CAIISGSASSGYTF; DNA: TGTGCCATCATTTCTGGGAGTGCTTCTAGCGGCTACACCTTC; D: .; V: TRBV10-3; size: once; J: TRBJ1-2
CDR3: CASSFGTPETQYF; DNA: TGTGCCAGCAGCTTCGGGACTCCAGAGACCCAGTACTTC; D: .; V: TRBV7-3; size: .; J: TRBJ2-5
CDR3: CASSFGPNTEAFF; DNA: TGTGCCAGCAGCTTTGGGCCGAACACTGAAGCTTTCTTT; D: .; V: TRBV7-8; size: .; J: TRBJ1-1
CDR3: CASNPSAGGETQYF; DNA: TGTGCCAGCAACCCGTCAGCGGGAGGGGAGACCCAGTACTTC; D: TRBD2; V: TRBV3-1/TRBV3-2; size: .; J: TRBJ2-5
CDR3: CASSVDPDRGLDGYTF; DNA: TGTGCCAGCAGCGTAGACCCCGACAGGGGGCTAGATGGCTACACCTTC; D: TRBD1; V: TRBV9; size: .; J: TRBJ1-2
CDR3: CASNFPGGDPRWYF; DNA: TGTGCCAGCAACTTCCCTGGCGGAGACCCCCGGTGGTACTTC; D: .; V: TRBV28; size: .; J: TRBJ2-4
CDR3: CASSLSGLSNSPLHF; DNA: TGTGCCAGCTCACTATCCGGACTGAGTAATTCACCCCTCCACTTT; D: .; V: TRBV18; size: .; J: TRBJ1-6
CDR3: CASSDRDSWSSGNTIYF; DNA: TGTGCCAGCAGTGACCGGGACAGTTGGAGCTCTGGAAACACCATATATTTT; D: TRBD1; V: TRBV6-1; size: .; J: TRBJ1-3
CDR3: CASSLVRGGASEQYF; DNA: TGTGCCAGCAGCTTAGTTCGGGGGGGCGCTTCCGAGCAGTACTTC; D: TRBD2; V: TRBV7-8; size: .; J: TRBJ2-7
CDR3: CASSPVAGADTQYF; DNA: TGTGCCAGCTCACCTGTCGCGGGAGCAGATACGCAGTATTTT; D: TRBD2; V: TRBV18; size: .; J: TRBJ2-3
CDR3: CASSPNSGEKLFF; DNA: TGTGCCAGCAGCCCAAACTCGGGTGAAAAACTGTTTTTT; D: .; V: TRBV11-2; size: .; J: TRBJ1-4
CDR3: CASSRDNNNEQFF; DNA: TGTGCCAGCAGCCGGGACAACAACAATGAGCAGTTCTTC; D: .; V: TRBV6-4; size: .; J: TRBJ2-1
CDR3: CASSLTGVSSYEQYF; DNA: TGTGCCAGTAGTCTGACAGGGGTAAGCTCCTACGAGCAGTACTTC; D: TRBD1; V: TRBV19; size: .; J: TRBJ2-7
CDR3: CASSALPVTGGIYEQYF; DNA: TGTGCCAGCAGTGCCCTTCCAGTTACAGGGGGGATCTACGAGCAGTACTTC; D: TRBD1; V: TRBV27; size: once; J: TRBJ2-7
CDR3: CASSSGPALAAEQYF; DNA: TGCGCCAGCAGCTCCGGCCCGGCTCTGGCGGCCGAGCAGTACTTC; D: .; V: TRBV5-1; size: .; J: TRBJ2-7
CDR3: CASGQSAYQPQHF; DNA: TGTGCCAGCGGGCAGTCAGCCTATCAGCCCCAGCATTTT; D: .; V: TRBV6-6; size: .; J: TRBJ1-5
CDR3: CASSPDRGYTQYF; DNA: TGTGCCAGCAGCCCGGACAGGGGTTATACGCAGTATTTT; D: TRBD1; V: TRBV11-3; size: .; J: TRBJ2-3
CDR3: CAWEAGGFSGNTIYF; DNA: TGTGCCTGGGAGGCAGGGGGTTTCTCTGGAAACACCATATATTTT; D: TRBD1; V: TRBV30; size: .; J: TRBJ1-3
CDR3: CASSGEQGSNQPQHF; DNA: TGTGCCAGCAGTGGAGAGCAGGGTAGTAATCAGCCCCAGCATTTT; D: .; V: TRBV2; size: .; J: TRBJ1-5
CDR3: CASSVGLSYEETQYF; DNA: TGTGCCAGCAGCGTAGGACTAAGCTACGAAGAGACCCAGTACTTC; D: .; V: TRBV9; size: .; J: TRBJ2-5
CDR3: CASSPIDRGIDYGYTF; DNA: TGCGCCAGCAGTCCCATAGACAGGGGGATCGACTATGGCTACACCTTC; D: TRBD1; V: TRBV23-1; size: .; J: TRBJ1-2
CDR3: CALEGLNTGELFF; DNA: TGTGCCCTGGAGGGGCTGAACACCGGGGAGCTGTTTTTT; D: .; V: TRBV6-5; size: once; J: TRBJ2-2
CDR3: CASSLGVLTGEAFF; DNA: TGTGCCAGCAGCTTAGGTGTCCTGACAGGTGAAGCTTTCTTT; D: .; V: TRBV11-2; size: .; J: TRBJ1-1
CDR3: CASSLGPGSNQPQHF; DNA: TGCGCCAGCAGCTTGGGACCAGGGAGCAATCAGCCCCAGCATTTT; D: .; V: TRBV5-1; size: .; J: TRBJ1-5
CDR3: CASSRFSGGLNEKLFF; DNA: TGTGCCAGCAGCCGTTTTTCAGGGGGGCTGAATGAAAAACTGTTTTTT; D: TRBD1; V: TRBV4-2; size: .; J: TRBJ1-4
CDR3: CATSDSQYRSYEQYF; DNA: TGTGCCACCAGTGATTCGCAGTACAGGTCCTACGAGCAGTACTTC; D: .; V: TRBV24-1; size: .; J: TRBJ2-7
CDR3: CASTRTGYRQPQHF; DNA: TGTGCCAGCACGAGGACAGGGTATAGGCAGCCCCAGCATTTT; D: TRBD1; V: TRBV2; size: .; J: TRBJ1-5
CDR3: CASSPLGRGQGTNEKLFF; DNA: TGTGCCAGCTCACCCCTGGGCAGGGGGCAAGGGACGAACGAAAAACTGTTTTTT; D: TRBD1; V: TRBV18; size: .; J: TRBJ1-4
CDR3: CASSPPLGEGPYEQYF; DNA: TGTGCCAGCTCACCACCGTTGGGGGAGGGCCCCTACGAGCAGTACTTC; D: TRBD2; V: TRBV18; size: .; J: TRBJ2-7
CDR3: CASSPTGGSNQPQHF; DNA: TGTGCCAGCAGTCCAACAGGGGGGAGCAATCAGCCCCAGCATTTT; D: TRBD1; V: TRBV6-5; size: .; J: TRBJ1-5
CDR3: CASSVEVGVPYGYTF; DNA: TGTGCCAGCAGCGTAGAGGTCGGGGTCCCGTATGGCTACACCTTC; D: .; V: TRBV9; size: .; J: TRBJ1-2